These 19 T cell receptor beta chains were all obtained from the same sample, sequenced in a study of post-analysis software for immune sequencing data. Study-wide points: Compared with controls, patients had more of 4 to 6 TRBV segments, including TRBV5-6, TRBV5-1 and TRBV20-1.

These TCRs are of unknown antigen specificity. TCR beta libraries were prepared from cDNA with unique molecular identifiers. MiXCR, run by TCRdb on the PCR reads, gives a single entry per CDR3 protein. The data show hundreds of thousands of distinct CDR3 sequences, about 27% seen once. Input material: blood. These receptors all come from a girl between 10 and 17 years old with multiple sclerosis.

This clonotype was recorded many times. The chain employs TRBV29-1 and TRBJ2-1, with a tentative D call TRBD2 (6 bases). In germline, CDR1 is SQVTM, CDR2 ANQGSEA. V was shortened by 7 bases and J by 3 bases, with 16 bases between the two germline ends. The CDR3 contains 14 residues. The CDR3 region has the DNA TGCAGCGCAACAGAGGCGGGGAACTACAATGAGCAGTTCTTC. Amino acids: CSATEAGNYNEQFF.

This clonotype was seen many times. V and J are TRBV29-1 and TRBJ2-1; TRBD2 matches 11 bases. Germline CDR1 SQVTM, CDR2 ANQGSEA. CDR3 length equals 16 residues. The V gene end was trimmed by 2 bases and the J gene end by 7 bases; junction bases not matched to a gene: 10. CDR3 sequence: CSVESGLAVRSNEQFF. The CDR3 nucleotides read TGCAGCGTTGAATCGGGACTAGCGGTTCGGTCAAATGAGCAGTTCTTC.

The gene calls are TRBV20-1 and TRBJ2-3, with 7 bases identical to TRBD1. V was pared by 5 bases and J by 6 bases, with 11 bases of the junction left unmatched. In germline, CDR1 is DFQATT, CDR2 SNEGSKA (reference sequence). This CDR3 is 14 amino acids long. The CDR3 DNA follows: TGCAGTGCTCCAGGACAGGACGAGTATGATACGCAGTATTTT. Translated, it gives CSAPGQDEYDTQYF.

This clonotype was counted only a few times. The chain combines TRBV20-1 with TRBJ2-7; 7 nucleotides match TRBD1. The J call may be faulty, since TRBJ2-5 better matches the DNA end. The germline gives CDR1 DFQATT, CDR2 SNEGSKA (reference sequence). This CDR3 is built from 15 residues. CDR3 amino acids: CSANAYRGPMETQYF. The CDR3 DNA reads TGCAGTGCTAACGCCTACAGGGGCCCCATGGAGACCCAGTACTTC.

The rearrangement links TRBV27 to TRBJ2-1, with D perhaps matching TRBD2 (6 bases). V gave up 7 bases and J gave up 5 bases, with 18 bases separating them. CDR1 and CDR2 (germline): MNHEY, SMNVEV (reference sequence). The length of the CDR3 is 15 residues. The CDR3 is CASTRGGANHNEQFF. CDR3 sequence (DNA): TGTGCCAGCACGCGGGGCGGGGCGAATCACAATGAGCAGTTCTTC.

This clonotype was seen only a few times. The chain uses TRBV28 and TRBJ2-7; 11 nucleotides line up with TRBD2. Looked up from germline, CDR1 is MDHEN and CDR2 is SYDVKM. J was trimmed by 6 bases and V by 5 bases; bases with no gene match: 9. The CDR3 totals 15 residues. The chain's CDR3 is CASSPGTSGALEQYF. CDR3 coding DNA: TGTGCCAGCAGTCCCGGGACTAGCGGAGCCCTCGAGCAGTACTTC.

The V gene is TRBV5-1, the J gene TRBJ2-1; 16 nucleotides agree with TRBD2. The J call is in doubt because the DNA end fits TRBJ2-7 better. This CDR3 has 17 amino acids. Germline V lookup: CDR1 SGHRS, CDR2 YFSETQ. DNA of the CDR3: TGCGCCAGCAGCTTCGGGACTAGCGGGAGGGCCTACAATGAGCAGTACTTC. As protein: CASSFGTSGRAYNEQYF.

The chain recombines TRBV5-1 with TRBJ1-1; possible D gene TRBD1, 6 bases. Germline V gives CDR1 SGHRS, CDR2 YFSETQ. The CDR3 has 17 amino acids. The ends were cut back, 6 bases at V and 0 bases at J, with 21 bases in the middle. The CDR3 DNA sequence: TGCGCCAGCACGTCCACTAGGAGGGGGTTCATGAACACTGAAGCTTTCTTT. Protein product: CASTSTRRGFMNTEAFF.

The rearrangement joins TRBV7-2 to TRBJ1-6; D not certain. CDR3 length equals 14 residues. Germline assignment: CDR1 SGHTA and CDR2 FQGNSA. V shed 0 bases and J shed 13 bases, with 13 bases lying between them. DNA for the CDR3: TGTGCCAGCAGCTTAGCGCGGGAACGGCAGCCCCTCCACTTT. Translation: CASSLARERQPLHF.

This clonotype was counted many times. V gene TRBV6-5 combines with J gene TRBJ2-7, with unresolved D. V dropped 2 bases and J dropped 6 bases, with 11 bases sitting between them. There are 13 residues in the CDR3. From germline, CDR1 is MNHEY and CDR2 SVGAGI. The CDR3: CASSYGGLGEQYF. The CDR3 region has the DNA TGTGCCAGCAGTTACGGTGGGCTTGGCGAGCAGTACTTC.

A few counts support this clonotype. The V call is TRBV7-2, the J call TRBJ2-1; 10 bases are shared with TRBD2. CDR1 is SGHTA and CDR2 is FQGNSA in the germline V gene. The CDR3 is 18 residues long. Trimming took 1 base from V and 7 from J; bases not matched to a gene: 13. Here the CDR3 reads CASSLEPQREGRVNEQFF. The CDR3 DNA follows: TGTGCCAGCAGCTTAGAACCCCAGCGGGAGGGCCGGGTGAATGAGCAGTTCTTC.

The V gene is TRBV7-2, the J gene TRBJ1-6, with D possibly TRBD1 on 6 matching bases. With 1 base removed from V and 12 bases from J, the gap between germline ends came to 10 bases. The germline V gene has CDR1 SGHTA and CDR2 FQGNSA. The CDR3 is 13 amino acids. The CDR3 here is CASSLEQGRPLHF. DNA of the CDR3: TGTGCCAGCAGCTTAGAGCAGGGGCGACCCCTCCACTTT.

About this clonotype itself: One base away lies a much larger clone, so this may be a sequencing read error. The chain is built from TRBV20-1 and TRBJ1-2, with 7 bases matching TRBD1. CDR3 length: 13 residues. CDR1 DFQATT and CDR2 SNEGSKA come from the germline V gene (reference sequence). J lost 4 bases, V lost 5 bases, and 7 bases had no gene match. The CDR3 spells CSAATGVGYGYTF. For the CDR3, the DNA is TGCAGTGCTGCCACAGGGGTAGGCTATGGCTACACCTTC.

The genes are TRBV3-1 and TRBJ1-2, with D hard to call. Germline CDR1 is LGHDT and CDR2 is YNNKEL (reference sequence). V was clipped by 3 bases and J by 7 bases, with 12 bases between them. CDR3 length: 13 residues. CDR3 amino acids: CASSQKGSGGYTF. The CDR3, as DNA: TGTGCCAGCAGCCAGAAGGGATCTGGTGGCTACACCTTC.

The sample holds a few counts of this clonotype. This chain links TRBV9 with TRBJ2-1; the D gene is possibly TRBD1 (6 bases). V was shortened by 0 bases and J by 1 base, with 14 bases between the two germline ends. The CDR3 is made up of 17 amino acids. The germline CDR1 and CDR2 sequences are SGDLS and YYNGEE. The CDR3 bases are TGTGCCAGCAGCGTAGCGAACAGGGTCCCGTCCTACAATGAGCAGTTCTTC. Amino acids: CASSVANRVPSYNEQFF.

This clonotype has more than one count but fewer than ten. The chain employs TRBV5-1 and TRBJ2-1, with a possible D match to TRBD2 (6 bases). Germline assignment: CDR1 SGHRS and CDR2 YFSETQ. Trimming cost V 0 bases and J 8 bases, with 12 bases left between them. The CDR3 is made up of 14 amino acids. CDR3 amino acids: CASSLALRDDEQFF. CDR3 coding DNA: TGCGCCAGCAGCTTGGCCCTGCGGGATGATGAGCAGTTCTTC.

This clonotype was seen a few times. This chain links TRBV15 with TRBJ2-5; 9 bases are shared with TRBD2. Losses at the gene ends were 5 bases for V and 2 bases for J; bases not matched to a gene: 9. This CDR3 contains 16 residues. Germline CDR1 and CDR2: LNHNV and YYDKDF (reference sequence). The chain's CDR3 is CATSGTSGYLQETQYF. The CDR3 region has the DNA TGTGCCACCAGCGGCACTAGCGGGTATTTACAAGAGACCCAGTACTTC.

The CDR3 coding sequence is TGTGCCAGCAGTCCCGCGGACAGGGGACCGTTCTTC. The encoded protein is CASSPADRGPFF. J is TRBJ2-1 and V is TRBV27, with 9 bases identical to TRBD1. Germline V lookup: CDR1 MNHEY, CDR2 SMNVEV (reference sequence). The CDR3 sequence is 12 residues long. With V trimmed by 5 bases and J by 15 bases, 8 bases remained unmatched.

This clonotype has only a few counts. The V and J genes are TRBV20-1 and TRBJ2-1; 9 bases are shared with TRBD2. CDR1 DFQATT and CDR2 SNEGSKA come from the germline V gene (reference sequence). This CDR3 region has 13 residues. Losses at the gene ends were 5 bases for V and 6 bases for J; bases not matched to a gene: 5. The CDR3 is CSALTSGLNEQFF. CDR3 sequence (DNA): TGCAGTGCTCTGACTAGCGGACTCAATGAGCAGTTCTTC.